The clone carrying this T cell receptor (beta chain) was observed a single time. Its target is not known. The sample comes from a study of cytomegalovirus exposure and HLA in healthy donors. Regarding the study as a whole: Reports showed the classifier diagnosing cytomegalovirus status with high specificity and sensitivity. A later examination showed that TCR association rates differed by HLA locus, with DRB1 most and HLA-C fewest.

PCR involved 60 Vbeta and 13 Jbeta primers. Clones were sequenced by immunoSEQ multiplex PCR, and TCRdb holds only the in-frame ones, with some missing. The sample shows 150,000 to 200,000 clones, around 87% of them seen only once. This sequence originates from a woman younger than 35 in good health and CMV-seronegative. The specimen sequenced was PBMCs.

The CDR3 DNA sequence: TGTGCCAGCAGTGAATTGGGGACAGGGGGGGAAAAACTGTTTTTT. Its translation is CASSELGTGGEKLFF. The J gene is TRBJ1-4, the V gene TRBV6-1, with 11 nucleotides matching TRBD1. The CDR3 loop spans 15 amino acids. CDR1 is MNHNS, CDR2 SASEGT, per germline. The J segment lost 8 bases and the V segment lost 2 bases, leaving 4 bases of the junction unmatched.